The rows below give T cell receptor beta chains drawn from one sample of a study of OX40 agonist ivuxolimab in advanced cancers. The protocol was immunoSEQ multiplex PCR, while the TCRdb copy is restricted to in-frame clones and leaves out a portion. Found here are 50,000 to 75,000 clones, 87% of them singletons; the top ten hold approximately 0.61%. The source was CD4+ or CD8+ T cells sorted from blood, collected in a trial of the OX40 agonist ivuxolimab. These receptors came from an adult with an advanced solid tumor such as melanoma, head and neck, liver or kidney cancer. CDR3s leave out the opening cysteine and the closing phenylalanine or tryptophan. The order of the fields is V gene, J gene, CDR3 protein.

TRBV28,TRBJ2-3,ASSLVWVQGERTDTQY
TRBV12-5,TRBJ2-5,ASGLGGTQY
TRBV29-1,TRBJ2-3,SVQGAGTDTQY
TRBV5-1,TRBJ2-1,ASSLRGTSEYNEQF
TRBV5-1,TRBJ2-5,ASSLEAGGETQY
TRBV13,TRBJ1-5,ASSPKKGPQH
TRBV10-1,TRBJ1-1,ASSVGVSSSLNTEAF
TRBV7-2,TRBJ1-1,ASSLAQGTTEAF
TRBV18,TRBJ2-2,ASSPRRGTGELF
TRBV2,TRBJ2-1,ASGPSGSANEQF
TRBV7-9,TRBJ2-4,ASSLTRTKNIQY
TRBV11-2,TRBJ2-7,ASSLDWTSRYEQY
TRBV29-1,TRBJ2-5,SVVGGPLKSQETQY
TRBV7-9,-,ASSPTGQGASYEQY
TRBV5-1,TRBJ2-3,ASSLSGRPDTQY
TRBV5-1,TRBJ2-3,ASSYPTDTQY
TRBV5-4,TRBJ1-3,ASSSGQFSGNTIY
TRBV19,TRBJ2-5,ASSVGLAVTGETQY
TRBV19,TRBJ2-3,ASSRDTSTDTQY
TRBV7-9,TRBJ2-7,ASSLSQTSALMEQY
TRBV9,TRBJ1-2,ASSQTGYGYT
TRBV19,TRBJ2-7,ASSVSGSSYEQY
TRBV7-9,TRBJ1-1,ASSIGQLTEAF
TRBV5-1,TRBJ1-5,ASSLEGTSNQPQH
TRBV7-6,TRBJ2-5,ASSALGAAGDRTQY
TRBV4-1,TRBJ1-5,ASSQDWTGRQPQH
TRBV7-7,TRBJ2-5,ASSLLGEAQY
TRBV10-2,TRBJ1-4,ASRAAQGAANEKLF
TRBV2,TRBJ1-2,ASSLDGHLNYGYT
TRBV9,TRBJ2-1,ASSPRHGLAGSGAYNEQF
TRBV5-4,TRBJ2-3,ASSPPGTSGRTDTQY
TRBV18,TRBJ2-7,ASSPGAGVSYEQY
TRBV18,TRBJ1-1,ASSPRSGENTEAF
TRBV9,TRBJ2-4,ASSRSGNKNIQY
TRBV2,TRBJ1-5,ASSGGQSNQPQH
TRBV28,TRBJ2-1,ASYGRVSGRTNEQF
TRBV7-6,TRBJ2-7,ASSLAGGGSSYEQY
TRBV11-2,TRBJ2-7,ASSLVFGQGAGEQY
TRBV5-4,TRBJ2-2,ASRDGSGRALNTGELF
TRBV7-9,TRBJ2-6,ASSLVGDSLFSGANVLT
TRBV5-5,TRBJ2-7,ASSWGERWEQY
TRBV6-6,TRBJ1-5,ATTGRVAAVNQPQH
TRBV28,-,ASSGNEQY
TRBV30,TRBJ2-2,AGAGLAYTGELF
TRBV6-5,TRBJ2-5,ASSYAGRVETQY
TRBV11-2,TRBJ1-4,ASSPQADSFATNEKLF
TRBV2,TRBJ1-1,ASRTEGASEAF
TRBV5-1,TRBJ2-1,ASSFGAGLNEQF
TRBV5-4,TRBJ2-5,ASSLGMTTQY
TRBV10-3,TRBJ2-3,AISVSRSDTQY
TRBV19,TRBJ1-4,ASSLTTNEKLF
TRBV27,TRBJ2-2,ASHPGAGELF
TRBV19,TRBJ2-3,ASSDRGRVDTQY
TRBV29-1,TRBJ2-2,SVRTGDLPNTGELF
TRBV5-1,TRBJ2-3,ASSPDLDRASTDTQY
TRBV25-1,TRBJ1-1,ASNTGGGTEAF
TRBV7-9,TRBJ1-4,ASSLGDGTLYEKLF
TRBV13,TRBJ2-5,ASSYRETQY
TRBV4-1,TRBJ1-2,ASSQDWGGANYGYT